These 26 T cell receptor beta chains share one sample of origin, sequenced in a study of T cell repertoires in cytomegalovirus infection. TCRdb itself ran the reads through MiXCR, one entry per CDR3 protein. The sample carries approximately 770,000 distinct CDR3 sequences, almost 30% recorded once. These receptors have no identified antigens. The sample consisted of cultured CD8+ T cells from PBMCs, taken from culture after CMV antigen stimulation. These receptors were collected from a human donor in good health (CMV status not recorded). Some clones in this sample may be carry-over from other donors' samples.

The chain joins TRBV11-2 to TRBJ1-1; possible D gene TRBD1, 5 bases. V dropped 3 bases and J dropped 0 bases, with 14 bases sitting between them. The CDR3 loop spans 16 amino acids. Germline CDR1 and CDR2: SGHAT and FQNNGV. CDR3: CASSLSVGDLNTEAFF. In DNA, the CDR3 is TGTGCCAGCAGCTTGAGTGTGGGGGACTTGAACACTGAAGCTTTCTTT.

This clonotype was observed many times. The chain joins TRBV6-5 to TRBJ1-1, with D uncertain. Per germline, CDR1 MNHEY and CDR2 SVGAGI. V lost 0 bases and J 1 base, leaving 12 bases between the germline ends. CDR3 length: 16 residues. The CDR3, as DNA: TGTGCCAGCAGTTACTCTCTTGGTAGAGGGAACACTGAAGCTTTCTTT. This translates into CASSYSLGRGNTEAFF.

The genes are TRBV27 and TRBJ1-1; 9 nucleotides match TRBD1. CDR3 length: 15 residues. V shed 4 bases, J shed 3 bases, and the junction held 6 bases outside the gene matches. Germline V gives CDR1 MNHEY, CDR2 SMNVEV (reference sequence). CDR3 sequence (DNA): TGTGCCAGCAGTTCTCAACAGGGGGCGGACACTGAAGCTTTCTTT. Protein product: CASSSQQGADTEAFF.

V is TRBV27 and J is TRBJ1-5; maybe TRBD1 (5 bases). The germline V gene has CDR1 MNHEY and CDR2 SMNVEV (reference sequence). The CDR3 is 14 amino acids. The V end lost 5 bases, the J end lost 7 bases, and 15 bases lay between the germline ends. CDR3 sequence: CASSPRWGVQPQHF. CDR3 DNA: TGTGCCAGCAGTCCCCGGTGGGGGGTGCAGCCCCAGCATTTT.

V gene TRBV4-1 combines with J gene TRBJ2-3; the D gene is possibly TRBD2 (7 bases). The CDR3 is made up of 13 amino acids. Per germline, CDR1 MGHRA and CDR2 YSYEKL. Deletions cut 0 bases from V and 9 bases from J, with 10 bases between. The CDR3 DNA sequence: TGCGCCAGCAGCCAAGATAGGGGGGGGACGCAGTATTTT. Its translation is CASSQDRGGTQYF.

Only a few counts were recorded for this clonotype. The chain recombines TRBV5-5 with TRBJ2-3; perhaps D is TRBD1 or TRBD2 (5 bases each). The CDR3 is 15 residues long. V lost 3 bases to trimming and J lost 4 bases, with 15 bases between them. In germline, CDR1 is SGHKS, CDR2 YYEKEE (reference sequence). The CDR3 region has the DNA TGTGCCAGCAGCTGGGACGGGGTTGGCGCAGATACGCAGTATTTT. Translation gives CASSWDGVGADTQYF.

CDR3: CASSEAASRSYF. The CDR3 DNA reads as TGTGCCAGCAGTGAAGCTGCTTCCCGGTCGTACTTC. J is TRBJ2-5 and V is TRBV2; D gene uncertain. There are 12 residues in the CDR3. Trimming pared 0 bases from V and 13 bases from J, leaving 12 bases between. From germline, CDR1 is SNHLY and CDR2 FYNNEI.

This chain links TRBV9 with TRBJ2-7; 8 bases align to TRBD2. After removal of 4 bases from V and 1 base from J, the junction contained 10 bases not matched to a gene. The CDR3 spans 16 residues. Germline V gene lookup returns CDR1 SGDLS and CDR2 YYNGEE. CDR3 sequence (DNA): TGTGCCAGCAGCCCTCGGGGGGGGCGCCCGTCCTACGAGCAGTACTTC. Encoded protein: CASSPRGGRPSYEQYF.

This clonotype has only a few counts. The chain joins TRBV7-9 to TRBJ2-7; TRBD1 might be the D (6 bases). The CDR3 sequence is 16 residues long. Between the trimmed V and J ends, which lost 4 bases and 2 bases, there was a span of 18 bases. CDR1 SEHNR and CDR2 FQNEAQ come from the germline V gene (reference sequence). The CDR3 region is CASSSLQGNPAYEQYF. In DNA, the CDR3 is TGTGCCAGCAGCTCTCTCCAGGGGAACCCCGCCTACGAGCAGTACTTC.

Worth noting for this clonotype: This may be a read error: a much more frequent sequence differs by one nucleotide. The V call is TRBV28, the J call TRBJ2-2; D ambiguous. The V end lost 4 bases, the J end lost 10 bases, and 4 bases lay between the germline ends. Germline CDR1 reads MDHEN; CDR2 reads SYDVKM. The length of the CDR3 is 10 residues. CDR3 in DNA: TGTGCCAGCAGTTCCGCGGAGCTGTTTTTT. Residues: CASSSAELFF.

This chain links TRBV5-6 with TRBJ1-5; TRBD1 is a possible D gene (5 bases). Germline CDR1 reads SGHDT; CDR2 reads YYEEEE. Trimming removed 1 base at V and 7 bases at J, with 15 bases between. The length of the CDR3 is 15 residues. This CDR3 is CASSLKRRGKQPQHF. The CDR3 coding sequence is TGTGCCAGCAGCTTGAAGAGGAGGGGAAAGCAGCCCCAGCATTTT.

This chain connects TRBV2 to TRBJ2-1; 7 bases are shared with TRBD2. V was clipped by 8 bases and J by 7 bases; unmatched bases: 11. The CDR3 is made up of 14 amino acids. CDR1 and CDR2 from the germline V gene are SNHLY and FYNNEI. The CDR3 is CASVWDYDLNEQFF. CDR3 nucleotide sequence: TGTGCCAGCGTTTGGGACTACGATCTAAATGAGCAGTTCTTC. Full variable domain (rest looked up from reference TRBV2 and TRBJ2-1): EPEVTQTPSHQVTQMGQEVILRCVPISNHLYFYWYRQILGQKVEFLVSFYNNEISEKSEIFDDQFSVERPDGSNFTLKIRSTKLEDSAMYFCASVWDYDLNEQFFGPGTRLTVL.

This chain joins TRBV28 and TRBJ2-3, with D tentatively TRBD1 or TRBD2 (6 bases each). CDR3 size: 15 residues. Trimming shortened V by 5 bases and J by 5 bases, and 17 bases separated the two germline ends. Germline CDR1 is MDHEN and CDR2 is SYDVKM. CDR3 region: CASSPRGRPLDTQYF. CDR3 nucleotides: TGTGCCAGCAGTCCCCGGGGGCGCCCCTTAGATACGCAGTATTTT. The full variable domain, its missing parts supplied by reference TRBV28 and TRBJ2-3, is DVKVTQSSRYLVKRTGEKVFLECVQDMDHENMFWYRQDPGLGLRLIYFSYDVKMKEKGDIPEGYSVSREKKERFSLILESASTNQTSMYLCASSPRGRPLDTQYFGPGTRLTVL.

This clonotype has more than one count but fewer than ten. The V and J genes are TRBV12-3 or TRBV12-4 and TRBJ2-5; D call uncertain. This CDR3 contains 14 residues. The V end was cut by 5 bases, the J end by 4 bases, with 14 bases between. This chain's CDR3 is CASSTRWRRETQYF. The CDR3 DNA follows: TGTGCCAGCAGTACCCGGTGGCGAAGAGAGACCCAGTACTTC.

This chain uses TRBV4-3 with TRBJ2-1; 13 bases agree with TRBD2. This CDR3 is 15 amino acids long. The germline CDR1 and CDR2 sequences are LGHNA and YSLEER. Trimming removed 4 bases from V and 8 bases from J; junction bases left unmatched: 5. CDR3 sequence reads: CASSLGTSGDDEQFF. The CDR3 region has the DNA TGCGCCAGCAGCCTTGGGACTAGCGGGGACGATGAGCAGTTCTTC.

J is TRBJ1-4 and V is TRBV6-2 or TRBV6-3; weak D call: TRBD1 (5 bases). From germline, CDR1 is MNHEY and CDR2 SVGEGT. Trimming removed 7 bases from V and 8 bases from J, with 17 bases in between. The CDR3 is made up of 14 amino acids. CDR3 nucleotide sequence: TGTGCCAGCACCCACCTCGGGGCAGGCGAAAAACTGTTTTTT. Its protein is CASTHLGAGEKLFF.

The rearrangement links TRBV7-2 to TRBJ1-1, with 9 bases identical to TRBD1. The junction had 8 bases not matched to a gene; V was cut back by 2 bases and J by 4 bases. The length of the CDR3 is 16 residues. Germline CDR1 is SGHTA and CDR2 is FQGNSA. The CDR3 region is CASSLSVGTGSTEAFF. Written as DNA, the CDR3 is TGTGCCAGCAGCTTATCTGTCGGGACAGGGTCCACTGAAGCTTTCTTT.

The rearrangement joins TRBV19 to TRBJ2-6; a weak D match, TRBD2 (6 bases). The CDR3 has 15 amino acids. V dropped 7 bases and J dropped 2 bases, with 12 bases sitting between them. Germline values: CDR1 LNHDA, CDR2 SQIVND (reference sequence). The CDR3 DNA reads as TGTGCCAGTACCCAAACGGGGGCTGGGGCCAACGTCCTGACTTTC. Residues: CASTQTGAGANVLTF. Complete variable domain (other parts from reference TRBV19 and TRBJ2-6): DGGITQSPKYLFRKEGQNVTLSCEQNLNHDAMYWYRQDPGQGLRLIYYSQIVNDFQKGDIAEGYSVSREKKESFPLTVTSAQKNPTAFYLCASTQTGAGANVLTFGAGSRLTVL.

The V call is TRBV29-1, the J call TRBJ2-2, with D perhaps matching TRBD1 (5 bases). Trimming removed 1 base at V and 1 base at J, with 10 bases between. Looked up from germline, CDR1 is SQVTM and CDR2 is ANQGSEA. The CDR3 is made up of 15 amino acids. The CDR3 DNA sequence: TGCAGCGTTGAAGGTCGAAGGGGGAACACCGGGGAGCTGTTTTTT. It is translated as CSVEGRRGNTGELFF.

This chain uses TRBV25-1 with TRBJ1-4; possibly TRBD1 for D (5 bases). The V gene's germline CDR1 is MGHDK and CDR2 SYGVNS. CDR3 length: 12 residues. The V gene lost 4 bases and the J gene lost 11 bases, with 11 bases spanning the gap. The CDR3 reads CASSVVGDKLFF. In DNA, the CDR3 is TGTGCCAGCAGTGTGGTCGGGGACAAACTGTTTTTT.

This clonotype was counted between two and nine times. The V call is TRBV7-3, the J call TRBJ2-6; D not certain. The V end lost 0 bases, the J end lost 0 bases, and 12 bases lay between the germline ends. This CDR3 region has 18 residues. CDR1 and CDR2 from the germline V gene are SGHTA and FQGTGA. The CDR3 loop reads CASSLTAQVLSGANVLTF. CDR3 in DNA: TGTGCCAGCAGCTTAACAGCGCAGGTTCTCTCTGGGGCCAACGTCCTGACTTTC.

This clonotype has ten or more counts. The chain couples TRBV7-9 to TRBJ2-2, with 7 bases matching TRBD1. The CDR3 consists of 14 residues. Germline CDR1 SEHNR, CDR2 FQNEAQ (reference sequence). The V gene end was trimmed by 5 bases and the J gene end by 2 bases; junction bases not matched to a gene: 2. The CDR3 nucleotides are TGTGCCAGCAGCGGGGACAGTAACACCGGGGAGCTGTTTTTT. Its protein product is CASSGDSNTGELFF.

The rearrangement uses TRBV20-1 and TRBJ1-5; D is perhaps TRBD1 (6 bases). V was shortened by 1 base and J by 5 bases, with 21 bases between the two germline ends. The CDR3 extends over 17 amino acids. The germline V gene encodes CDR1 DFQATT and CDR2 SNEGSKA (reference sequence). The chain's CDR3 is CSARGPDRKSAHQPQHF. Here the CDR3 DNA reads TGCAGTGCTAGAGGACCAGACAGGAAATCGGCGCATCAGCCCCAGCATTTT.

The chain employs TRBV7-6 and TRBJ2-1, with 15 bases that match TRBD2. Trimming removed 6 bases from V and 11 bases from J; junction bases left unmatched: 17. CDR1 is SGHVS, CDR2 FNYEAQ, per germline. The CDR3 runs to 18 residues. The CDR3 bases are TGTGCCAGCAGACCCGGGACTAGCGGGGGGTCAACGAAGAATAAGCAGTTCTTC. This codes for CASRPGTSGGSTKNKQFF.

The CDR3 bases are TGCAGTGCTATCTCAGGGTCGGGCACTGAAGCTTTCTTT. Translation gives CSAISGSGTEAFF. This chain links TRBV20-1 with TRBJ1-1; TRBD1 might be the D (5 bases). V shed 4 bases and J shed 4 bases, with 13 bases lying between them. The CDR3 sequence is 13 residues long. Germline values: CDR1 DFQATT, CDR2 SNEGSKA (reference sequence).

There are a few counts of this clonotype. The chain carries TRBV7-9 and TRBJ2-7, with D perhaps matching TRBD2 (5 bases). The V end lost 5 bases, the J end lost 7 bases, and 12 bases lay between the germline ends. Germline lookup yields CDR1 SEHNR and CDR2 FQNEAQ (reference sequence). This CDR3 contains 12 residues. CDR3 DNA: TGTGCCAGCAGCCCAAATGGCGGGGAGCAGTACTTC. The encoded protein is CASSPNGGEQYF.